Presented here are 12 T cell receptor beta chains from one specimen sequenced in a study of shared clonotypes between healthy human individuals. Data came from immunoSEQ multiplex PCR; TCRdb stores just in-frame clones and leaves some out. The sample records more than 1 million clones, 78% being singletons. The specimen was memory CD4+ T cells from PBMCs. Subset noted: CD45RA-negative fraction. The receptors stem from a man aged 18 to 29 in good health. Some clones in this sample may be carry-over from other donors' samples.

This sequence joins TRBV2 and TRBJ2-1, with 8 bases lining up with TRBD2. V was clipped by 7 bases and J by 5 bases; unmatched bases: 13. Germline V gene data show CDR1 as SNHLY and CDR2 as FYNNEI. This CDR3 contains 16 residues. The CDR3: CASIMTAGGQHNEQFF. In nucleotides, the CDR3 is TGTGCCAGCATTATGACGGCGGGAGGCCAGCACAATGAGCAGTTCTTC.

The rearrangement uses TRBV6-1 and TRBJ1-4; D possibly corresponds to TRBD1 (5 bases). Trimming left V 6 bases short and J 5 bases short, with 13 bases between. Looked up from germline, CDR1 is MNHNS and CDR2 is SASEGT. CDR3 length: 14 residues. CDR3: CASRAPDRNEKLFF. Written as DNA, the CDR3 is TGTGCCAGCAGAGCCCCCGACAGAAATGAAAAACTGTTTTTT.

This clone was found many times. The rearrangement links TRBV5-6 to TRBJ2-5; D possibly matches TRBD1 or TRBD2 (7 bases each). Germline CDR1 reads SGHDT; CDR2 reads YYEEEE. The CDR3 has 13 residues. V was trimmed by 4 bases and J by 5 bases, leaving 12 bases between them. The CDR3, as DNA: TGTGCCAGCAGCCCCCAGGGGGGGGAGACCCAGTACTTC. Its translation: CASSPQGGETQYF.

This clone showed up just once. Other nucleotide sequences from this sample produce the same CDR3. V usage is TRBV11-2 and J usage is TRBJ1-5; 8 positions match TRBD1. Germline assignment: CDR1 SGHAT and CDR2 FQNNGV. J lost 6 bases, V lost 5 bases, and 6 bases had no gene match. The CDR3 contains 14 residues. Here the CDR3 DNA reads TGTGCCAGCAGCCAGACAGGGGCGGGTCAGCCCCAGCATTTT. Protein product: CASSQTGAGQPQHF. The entire variable domain, with the rest obtained from reference TRBV11-2 and TRBJ1-5, is as follows: EAGVAQSPRYKIIEKRQSVAFWCNPISGHATLYWYQQILGQGPKLLIQFQNNGVVDDSQLPKDRFSAERLKGVDSTLKIQPAKLEDSAVYLCASSQTGAGQPQHFGDGTRLSIL.

This clone was picked up a small number of times. The chain has TRBV30 and TRBJ1-1; no clear D. The CDR3 spans 12 residues. Germline V lookup: CDR1 GTSNPN, CDR2 SVGIG (reference sequence). V lost 4 bases, J lost 8 bases, and 14 bases lay in between. The CDR3 nucleotides are TGTGCCTGGACGCAAACCGGAGGAGAAGCTTTCTTT. Protein sequence: CAWTQTGGEAFF. The complete variable domain, with remaining parts taken from reference TRBV30 and TRBJ1-1, reads SQTIHQWPATLVQPVGSPLSLECTVEGTSNPNLYWYRQAAGRGLQLLFYSVGIGQISSEVPQNLSASRPQDRQFILSSKKLLLSDSGFYLCAWTQTGGEAFFGQGTRLTVV.

The rearrangement links TRBV5-1 to TRBJ1-5, with 9 positions matching TRBD1. V shed 1 base, J shed 3 bases, and the junction held 11 bases outside the gene matches. Germline V gives CDR1 SGHRS, CDR2 YFSETQ. The CDR3 is 18 residues long. Here the CDR3 DNA reads TGCGCCAGCAGCTTGCGAGGAACAGGGGGCCGAATCAATCAGCCCCAGCATTTT. This gives the protein CASSLRGTGGRINQPQHF.

The chain joins TRBV30 to TRBJ1-5; TRBD1 matches 8 bases. The CDR3 is 15 residues long. Germline V gene sequence: CDR1 GTSNPN, CDR2 SVGIG (reference sequence). V dropped 2 bases and J dropped 5; count of bases not matched to a gene: 8. The CDR3 loop reads CAWSFTGGRDQPQHF. CDR3 in DNA: TGTGCCTGGAGTTTCACAGGGGGGAGGGATCAGCCCCAGCATTTT.

The rearrangement joins TRBV29-1 to TRBJ2-5, with TRBD1 identical over 9 bases. Germline V gives CDR1 SQVTM, CDR2 ANQGSEA. V was pared by 7 bases and J by 2 bases, with 5 bases of the junction left unmatched. The CDR3 sequence is 13 residues long. The CDR3 sequence is CSAQTGGQETQYF. CDR3 coding DNA: TGCAGCGCACAGACAGGGGGGCAAGAGACCCAGTACTTC.

The V and J genes are TRBV4-2 and TRBJ1-5, with a tentative D call TRBD1 (5 bases). CDR1 LGHNA and CDR2 YNFKEQ come from the germline V gene. CDR3 length: 13 residues. The ends were cut back, 6 bases at V and 1 base at J, with 7 bases in the middle. The CDR3 nucleotides are TGTGCCAGCAGTCAGGGAAGCAATCAGCCCCAGCATTTT. Its translation: CASSQGSNQPQHF.

The chain employs TRBV11-1 and TRBJ2-3; 7 nucleotides agree with TRBD2. CDR1 and CDR2 (germline): SGHAT, FQDESV (reference sequence). After removal of 5 bases from V and 0 bases from J, the junction contained 5 bases not matched to a gene. CDR3 length: 15 amino acids. The CDR3 DNA is TGTGCCAGCAGCCTCGGACTAGTGAGCACAGATACGCAGTATTTT. Translating gives CASSLGLVSTDTQYF. Filled out from reference TRBV11-1 and TRBJ2-3, the complete variable domain reads EAEVAQSPRYKITEKSQAVAFWCDPISGHATLYWYRQILGQGPELLVQFQDESVVDDSQLPKDRFSAERLKGVDSTLKIQPAELGDSAMYLCASSLGLVSTDTQYFGPGTRLTVL.

This clone was seen more than once but under ten times. The rearrangement joins TRBV19 to TRBJ2-1, with 7 bases aligning to TRBD2. With 5 bases clipped from V and 0 bases from J, the junction kept 7 bases outside the gene matches. CDR3 length: 16 residues. Germline values: CDR1 LNHDA, CDR2 SQIVND (reference sequence). The CDR3 DNA is TGTGCCAGTAGTTTGAAGCGGGACCACTCCTACAATGAGCAGTTCTTC. Its translation is CASSLKRDHSYNEQFF.

V usage is TRBV29-1 and J usage is TRBJ1-1, with 7 positions matching TRBD1. The CDR3 has 12 amino acids. Germline V CDR1 and CDR2: SQVTM, ANQGSEA. The trim removed 6 bases at V and 5 bases at J, leaving 6 bases unmatched. The CDR3 spells CSVQTGRTEAFF. DNA for the CDR3: TGCAGCGTCCAGACAGGGAGGACTGAAGCTTTCTTT. The full variable domain, rest sourced from reference TRBV29-1 and TRBJ1-1, is SAVISQKPSRDICQRGTSLTIQCQVDSQVTMMFWYRQQPGQSLTLIATANQGSEATYESGFVIDKFPISRPNLTFSTLTVSNMSPEDSSIYLCSVQTGRTEAFFGQGTRLTVV.